These 28 T cell receptor beta chains originate from one sample sequenced in a study of T cell responses to AZD1222 COVID-19 vaccine. The repertoire was sequenced with immunoSEQ multiplex PCR; TCRdb's copy has only in-frame clones and lacks some. This sample carries 150,000 to 250,000 clones, approximately 93% of them seen once, and the ten largest clones take roughly 0.99%. The sequencing here drew on peripheral blood, taken 28 days after the second AZD1222 dose. Every receptor here comes from an adult who received the AZD1222 COVID-19 vaccine.

The chain is built from TRBV7-9 and TRBJ2-1, with D hard to call. CDR1 SEHNR and CDR2 FQNEAQ come from the germline V gene (reference sequence). The CDR3 length is 19 residues. V was shortened by 5 bases and J by 7 bases, with 30 bases between the two germline ends. The DNA for the CDR3 is TGTGCCAGCAGCACCGAGAACCGCAGGCTACCGCTACAAGGGAATGAGCAGTTCTTC. It codes for CASSTENRRLPLQGNEQFF.

This clone was recorded once. The chain is built from TRBV6-5 and TRBJ1-5; D is ambiguous. Trimming stripped 5 bases from V and 2 bases from J, with 10 bases between. Looked up from germline, CDR1 is MNHEY and CDR2 is SVGAGI. The CDR3 length is 14 residues. The CDR3 bases are TGTGCCAGCAGTCCTCGACATGGCAATCAGCCCCAGCATTTT. Protein: CASSPRHGNQPQHF.

The count of this clone is one. The genes are TRBV18 and TRBJ1-4; 7 bases agree with TRBD1. J was trimmed by 4 bases and V by 6 bases; bases with no gene match: 8. Per the germline V gene, CDR1 is KGHSH and CDR2 is LQKENI. The length of the CDR3 is 15 residues. The CDR3 DNA reads TGTGCCAGCTCCCCTGAGGGACAGTTTAATGAAAAACTGTTTTTT. Its translation is CASSPEGQFNEKLFF.

The chain joins TRBV24-1 to TRBJ2-1; 7 bases align to TRBD2. Trimming took 4 bases from V and 7 from J; bases not matched to a gene: 15. Germline CDR1 reads KGHDR; CDR2 reads SFDVKD. The CDR3 contains 17 residues. The CDR3 DNA reads TGTGCCACCAGTGACCCCCCTTCTACAACAGCGGGGAATGAGCAGTTCTTC. Translated, it gives CATSDPPSTTAGNEQFF.

The chain employs TRBV11-2 and TRBJ1-5, with D unresolved. The CDR3 has 13 residues. V gave up 5 bases and J gave up 7 bases, with 12 bases separating them. Germline V CDR1 and CDR2: SGHAT, FQNNGV. CDR3: CASSLGLKQPQHF. CDR3 coding DNA: TGTGCCAGCAGCCTTGGACTGAAACAGCCCCAGCATTTT.

The chain joins TRBV4-1 to TRBJ1-4; a weak D match, TRBD1 (6 bases). There are 20 residues in the CDR3. Trimming pared 0 bases from V and 2 bases from J, leaving 22 bases between. Germline CDR1 MGHRA, CDR2 YSYEKL. CDR3 residues: CASSQETRTAGLSTNEKLFF. For the CDR3, the DNA is TGCGCCAGCAGCCAAGAAACTCGGACAGCGGGATTATCGACTAATGAAAAACTGTTTTTT.

The chain has TRBV7-2 and TRBJ1-5; the D is unclear. The CDR3 is 12 amino acids. V lost 5 bases and J lost 6, with 8 bases in between. CDR1 SGHTA and CDR2 FQGNSA come from the germline V gene. CDR3 nucleotide sequence: TGTGCCAGCAGCGCACATGGTCAGCCCCAGCATTTT. This codes for CASSAHGQPQHF.

The genes are TRBV9 and TRBJ2-4; tentative D call: TRBD1 (5 bases). V was shortened by 4 bases and J by 1 base, with 18 bases between the two germline ends. The CDR3 covers 17 residues. Germline loops: CDR1 SGDLS, CDR2 YYNGEE. The CDR3 loop reads CASSPAPGSGAKNIQYF. The CDR3 bases are TGTGCCAGCAGCCCCGCACCAGGGTCCGGGGCCAAAAACATTCAGTACTTC.

This clone was recorded only once. The chain recombines TRBV7-3 with TRBJ2-3; D is undetermined. This CDR3 has 16 residues. CDR1 and CDR2 (germline): SGHTA, FQGTGA. The V and J ends lost 1 base and 6 bases respectively, with 17 bases between them. The CDR3 protein is CASSLNGPNVGDTQYF. In DNA, the CDR3 is TGTGCCAGCAGCTTAAACGGCCCTAATGTAGGTGATACGCAGTATTTT.

The chain recombines TRBV11-2 with TRBJ1-2; a weak D match, TRBD1 (6 bases). Germline V gene sequence: CDR1 SGHAT, CDR2 FQNNGV. The CDR3 extends over 18 amino acids. V dropped 1 base and J dropped 5 bases, with 23 bases sitting between them. CDR3 amino acids: CASSLAGGGPQGGYGYTF. The CDR3 DNA follows: TGTGCCAGCAGCTTAGCGGGAGGAGGACCACAGGGAGGGTATGGCTACACCTTC.

The chain is built from TRBV19 and TRBJ1-3; 8 nucleotides agree with TRBD1. Germline values: CDR1 LNHDA, CDR2 SQIVND (reference sequence). V dropped 5 bases and J dropped 0; count of bases not matched to a gene: 12. The CDR3 loop spans 18 amino acids. CDR3 DNA sequence: TGTGCCAGTAGTTTCCGGACAGGGAGTTTGAGCTCTGGAAACACCATATATTTT. Its translation: CASSFRTGSLSSGNTIYF.

The chain joins TRBV7-2 to TRBJ2-1; TRBD1 agrees at 10 bases. Germline assignment: CDR1 SGHTA and CDR2 FQGNSA. V lost 5 bases, J lost 5 bases, and 6 bases stayed unmatched. The CDR3 contains 15 residues. CDR3 sequence reads: CASSGQGQGHNEQFF. CDR3 nucleotide sequence: TGTGCCAGCAGCGGCCAGGGACAGGGGCACAATGAGCAGTTCTTC.

The chain links TRBV6-5 to TRBJ1-1; D perhaps matches TRBD1 (5 bases). In germline, CDR1 is MNHEY, CDR2 SVGAGI. The CDR3 loop spans 15 amino acids. The V end lost 5 bases, the J end lost 0 bases, and 13 bases lay between the germline ends. The CDR3 here is CASSPRENMNTEAFF. The CDR3 bases are TGTGCCAGCAGTCCCAGGGAAAACATGAACACTGAAGCTTTCTTT.

The chain is built from TRBV18 and TRBJ1-1; D is unclear. Germline V CDR1 and CDR2: KGHSH, LQKENI. The ends were cut back, 4 bases at V and 3 bases at J, with 12 bases in the middle. This CDR3 comprises 14 residues. The CDR3 bases are TGTGCCAGCTCACAGCAGATGCTGGACACTGAAGCTTTCTTT. Its translation is CASSQQMLDTEAFF.

This rearrangement joins TRBV27 to TRBJ2-3, with 13 bases matching TRBD2. The V segment lost 8 bases and the J segment 4 bases; nucleotides outside the gene matches: 15. Germline loops: CDR1 MNHEY, CDR2 SMNVEV (reference sequence). There are 18 residues in the CDR3. CDR3 in amino acids: CASLDRPGLAGFADTQYF. The CDR3 region has the DNA TGTGCCAGCCTGGACAGGCCGGGACTAGCGGGGTTCGCAGATACGCAGTATTTT.

V gene TRBV19 combines with J gene TRBJ2-2, with D possibly TRBD2 on 5 matching bases. The V end was cut by 3 bases, the J end by 2 bases, with 16 bases between. The V gene's germline CDR1 is LNHDA and CDR2 SQIVND (reference sequence). This CDR3 is built from 17 residues. CDR3 sequence reads: CASSMVEAGDNTGELFF. The CDR3 bases are TGTGCCAGTAGTATGGTGGAGGCAGGAGATAACACCGGGGAGCTGTTTTTT.

The genes are TRBV6-1 and TRBJ2-1, with TRBD2 matching 11 bases. The CDR3 runs to 15 residues. V lost 4 bases and J lost 10; bases outside the gene matches: 9. CDR1 and CDR2 (germline): MNHNS, SASEGT. The CDR3: CASSVAGGTVLEQFF. The CDR3 DNA reads as TGTGCCAGCAGTGTAGCGGGGGGGACCGTATTGGAGCAGTTCTTC.

The chain employs TRBV6-4 and TRBJ1-2; D is unclear. Germline CDR1 reads MRHNA; CDR2 reads SNTAGT. The CDR3 has 14 residues. Deletions cut 6 bases from V and 0 bases from J, with 11 bases between. The CDR3 reads CASSQYLTNYGYTF. CDR3 coding DNA: TGTGCCAGCAGCCAATACCTGACTAACTATGGCTACACCTTC.

The rearrangement links TRBV10-3 to TRBJ1-2; no clear D gene. Germline assignment: CDR1 ENHRY and CDR2 SYGVKD. The CDR3 has 12 residues. V gave up 6 bases and J gave up 4 bases, with 9 bases separating them. CDR3: CAIRAPGYGYTF. The CDR3 coding sequence is TGTGCCATCAGGGCCCCTGGCTATGGCTACACCTTC.

The gene calls are TRBV25-1 and TRBJ1-3; TRBD1 might be the D (5 bases). Trimming shortened V by 2 bases and J by 4 bases, and 6 bases separated the two germline ends. CDR1 MGHDK and CDR2 SYGVNS come from the germline V gene. This CDR3 region has 13 residues. The CDR3 DNA reads TGTGCCAGCAGTGAAGGGGGGGGAAACACCATATATTTT. This encodes CASSEGGGNTIYF.

The gene calls are TRBV9 and TRBJ2-7, with TRBD1 matching over 8 bases. This CDR3 is 15 amino acids long. Germline V gene sequence: CDR1 SGDLS, CDR2 YYNGEE. With V trimmed by 0 bases and J by 3 bases, 5 bases remained unmatched. The CDR3 nucleotides read TGTGCCAGCAGCGTAGCAGGACAGGGCGTCTACGAGCAGTACTTC. Translating it yields CASSVAGQGVYEQYF.

V and J are TRBV28 and TRBJ1-2, with TRBD1 matching 8 bases. V trimming: 2 bases; J trimming: 4 bases; junction bases outside the gene matches: 6. Germline V gene data show CDR1 as MDHEN and CDR2 as SYDVKM. There are 15 residues in the CDR3. CDR3 bases: TGTGCCAGCAGTTTACCCCACGGACAGGGCTATGGCTACACCTTC. Protein sequence: CASSLPHGQGYGYTF.

The chain couples TRBV19 to TRBJ1-2, with 7 bases lining up with TRBD1. From germline, CDR1 is LNHDA and CDR2 SQIVND (reference sequence). CDR3 size: 12 residues. Trimming at V came to 10 bases and at J to 4 bases, leaving 6 bases not matched to a gene. This CDR3 reads CATRDSSYGYTF. The CDR3 nucleotides are TGTGCCACTAGGGACAGTTCCTATGGCTACACCTTC.

As DNA, the CDR3 is TGTGCCAGCAGTTTTAAGCGGACAGTCTCCTACAATGAGCAGTTCTTC. Protein product: CASSFKRTVSYNEQFF. V is TRBV27 and J is TRBJ2-1; D is perhaps TRBD1 (6 bases). This CDR3 has 16 amino acids. Germline V CDR1 and CDR2: MNHEY, SMNVEV (reference sequence). The V gene lost 3 bases and the J gene lost 0 bases, with 12 bases spanning the gap.

V usage is TRBV7-2 and J usage is TRBJ1-6; D is possibly TRBD1 (5 bases). This CDR3 spans 14 amino acids. Between the trimmed V and J ends, which lost 2 bases and 10 bases, there was a span of 12 bases. Germline CDR1 reads SGHTA; CDR2 reads FQGNSA. CDR3 DNA sequence: TGTGCCAGCAGCTTATTTTCAGGGACCTCACCCCTCCACTTT. Translated, it gives CASSLFSGTSPLHF.

CDR3 loop: CAISPQSTNEKLFF. The CDR3 nucleotides are TGTGCCATCAGTCCTCAGTCAACTAATGAAAAACTGTTTTTT. V and J are TRBV10-3 and TRBJ1-4; D gene ambiguous. The V end lost 5 bases, the J end lost 0 bases, and 7 bases lay between the germline ends. Germline V gives CDR1 ENHRY, CDR2 SYGVKD. The CDR3 is 14 amino acids.

The rearrangement links TRBV20-1 to TRBJ1-1; D ambiguous. The CDR3 is made up of 13 amino acids. The ends were cut back, 3 bases at V and 7 bases at J, with 15 bases in the middle. The germline CDR1 and CDR2 sequences are DFQATT and SNEGSKA (reference sequence). The DNA for the CDR3 is TGCAGTGCTAGTCTCCAGGCCCTTCGTGAAGCTTTCTTT. This gives the protein CSASLQALREAFF.

V is TRBV28 and J is TRBJ1-2, with TRBD1 identical over 7 bases. Germline CDR1 MDHEN, CDR2 SYDVKM. This CDR3 comprises 13 residues. Unmatched junction bases numbered 8, after V lost 5 bases and J lost 8 bases. CDR3 nucleotide sequence: TGTGCCAGCAGTGCCGGGACAGTGGGGGGCTACACCTTC. It yields the protein CASSAGTVGGYTF.